Listed below are T cell receptor beta chains from one sample, sequenced in a study of cytomegalovirus exposure and HLA in healthy donors. The table came from immunoSEQ multiplex PCR; TCRdb's copy has only in-frame clones and leaves some out. This table has some 200,000 clones, 60% to 80% appearing once. The sequenced material came from PBMCs. Receptors were obtained from a man aged 18 to 30 in good health and CMV-seronegative. CDR3s include the opening cysteine and the closing phenylalanine or tryptophan. A D gene is named only where the DNA matches it firmly. A clone size is listed for some rows: how often the clone was seen (once, few, many), or a class if it is expanded.

D gene	clone size	V gene	J gene	CDR3 protein	CDR3 DNA
TRBD1	NA	TRBV6-5	TRBJ2-7	CASRKGQGASEQYF	TGTGCCAGCAGGAAGGGACAGGGGGCTTCCGAGCAGTACTTC
TRBD1	few	TRBV29-1	TRBJ2-7	CSVEEGTGPLNF	TGCAGCGTTGAAGAAGGGACAGGGCCTCTAAACTTC
NA	NA	TRBV28	TRBJ2-5	CASRTGLKETQYF	TGTGCCAGTCGAACAGGTTTAAAAGAGACCCAGTACTTC
NA	few	TRBV4-1	TRBJ1-1	CASSQDQDTEAFF	TGCGCCAGCAGCCAAGACCAGGACACTGAAGCTTTCTTT
TRBD2	NA	TRBV29-1	TRBJ2-2	CSVESLAAQTGLFF	TGCAGCGTTGAAAGCCTAGCGGCCCAAACTGGGCTGTTTTTT
NA	NA	TRBV7-9	TRBJ1-1	CASRREGGAFF	TGTGCCAGCAGGCGAGAGGGTGGAGCTTTCTTT
NA	NA	TRBV29-1	TRBJ1-2	CSVDGVSNYGYTF	TGCAGCGTTGACGGGGTTTCTAACTATGGCTACACCTTC
NA	NA	TRBV7-3	TRBJ2-1	CASSPETSDNEQFF	TGTGCCAGCAGCCCGGAGACTTCTGACAATGAGCAGTTCTTC
NA	NA	TRBV11-2	TRBJ2-2	CASLGGVTGELFF	TGTGCCAGCTTGGGGGGAGTTACCGGGGAGCTGTTTTTT
NA	NA	TRBV9	TRBJ1-1	CASSRHLRGAEAFF	TGTGCCAGCAGCCGTCACTTACGGGGAGCTGAAGCTTTCTTT
NA	NA	TRBV5-1	TRBJ2-1	CASSLSPLDSYNEQFF	TGCGCCAGCAGCTTGTCCCCACTCGACTCCTACAATGAGCAGTTCTTC
NA	NA	TRBV10-3	TRBJ1-5	CAISSGGGGNAQPQHF	TGTGCCATCAGTTCCGGGGGTGGGGGGAATGCCCAGCCCCAGCATTTT
TRBD1	NA	TRBV15	TRBJ2-5	CATSRGGLPGQGPQETQYF	TGTGCCACCAGCAGAGGGGGCCTTCCGGGACAGGGGCCCCAAGAGACCCAGTACTTC
TRBD2	once	TRBV7-3	TRBJ2-5	CASSFHGLVGETQYF	TGTGCCAGCAGCTTCCACGGACTAGTCGGAGAGACCCAGTACTTC
TRBD2	NA	TRBV27	TRBJ2-1	CASRPGLAEYNEQFF	TGTGCCAGCAGACCAGGACTAGCTGAGTACAATGAGCAGTTCTTC
TRBD1	NA	TRBV28	TRBJ1-1	CASSLSAGGVDTEAFF	TGTGCCAGCAGTTTATCCGCAGGGGGCGTTGACACTGAAGCTTTCTTT
NA	NA	TRBV7-2	TRBJ1-4	CASSLWGGNNEKLFF	TGTGCCAGCAGCTTATGGGGCGGTAACAATGAAAAACTGTTTTTT
NA	NA	TRBV4-3	TRBJ1-2	CASSYLGGNTNYGYTF	TGCGCCAGCAGCTACCTGGGAGGAAATACTAACTATGGCTACACCTTC
NA	NA	TRBV19	TRBJ2-5	CASSIRVQETQYF	TGTGCCAGTAGTATCCGGGTGCAAGAGACCCAGTACTTC
NA	NA	TRBV28	TRBJ2-7	CASRRSYEQYF	TGTGCCAGCAGGAGGTCCTACGAGCAGTACTTC
TRBD2	NA	TRBV6-5	TRBJ2-7	CASSRGLADSYEQYF	TGTGCCAGCAGTCGAGGACTAGCGGACAGCTACGAGCAGTACTTC
NA	NA	TRBV6-1	TRBJ2-7	CASSDGASYEQYF	TGTGCCAGCAGTGATGGGGCCTCCTACGAGCAGTACTTC
NA	few	TRBV6-5	TRBJ2-7	CASRDQGYEQYF	TGTGCCAGCAGAGACCAGGGCTACGAGCAGTACTTC
NA	few	TRBV7-3	TRBJ2-1	CASSSSGVKFF	TGTGCCAGCAGCTCGTCGGGGGTAAAGTTCTTC
TRBD2	NA	TRBV7-9	TRBJ2-2	CASSARLAGGPSGELFF	TGTGCCAGCAGCGCCCGACTAGCGGGGGGGCCCTCCGGGGAGCTGTTTTTT
NA	NA	TRBV7-6	TRBJ2-5	CASSLQGSKETQYF	TGTGCCAGCAGCTTGCAGGGGTCCAAAGAGACCCAGTACTTC
TRBD2	once	TRBV19	TRBJ2-7	CASSIGSGSINEQYF	TGTGCCAGTAGTATAGGTAGCGGGAGTATCAACGAGCAGTACTTC
NA	NA	TRBV6-5	TRBJ2-1	CASSSGVRPKINEQFF	TGTGCCAGCAGTTCGGGGGTAAGACCTAAAATCAATGAGCAGTTCTTC
TRBD1	NA	TRBV4-3	TRBJ2-7	CASSQEDRVSYEQYF	TGCGCCAGCAGCCAAGAGGACAGGGTCTCCTACGAGCAGTACTTC
NA	NA	TRBV7-2	TRBJ2-5	CASSLSAQETQYF	TGTGCCAGCAGCCTGAGCGCCCAAGAGACCCAGTACTTC
TRBD1	NA	TRBV6-5	TRBJ2-7	CASSSRDREIREQYF	TGTGCCAGCAGTTCCCGAGACAGGGAAATCCGGGAGCAGTACTTC
NA	NA	TRBV25-1	TRBJ2-2	CASSDGGGPDTGELFF	TGTGCCAGCAGTGATGGTGGAGGGCCGGACACCGGGGAGCTGTTTTTT